Detailed here is one T cell receptor (beta chain). Its antigen is not identified. One end of the junction does not line up with germline, which may come from a read error. PCR primers comprised 60 Vbeta and 13 Jbeta primers. Here immunoSEQ multiplex PCR was the method, and the copy in TCRdb shows in-frame clones only, minus some. The sample totals 60,000 or so clones. The germline V gene has CDR1 MNHEY and CDR2 SVGAGI. The CDR3 is made up of 13 amino acids. These data are taken from a study of cytomegalovirus exposure and HLA in healthy donors. Study-level findings and limits: In a later analysis, at a false discovery rate of 0.05, under 20,000 TCR beta sequences were associated with HLA alleles. Later on, an analysis showed TCR association rates differing by HLA locus, with DRB1 the most and HLA-C the fewest. No immune exposure information besides CMV serostatus was available.

The specimen sequenced was PBMCs. The V and J genes are TRBV6-5 and TRBJ1-2; D is unresolved. The origin of this receptor is a man aged 50 to 59 in good health and CMV-seropositive. The CDR3 bases are TGTGCCGGCAGTTACGCAGGCTACTATGGCTACACCTTC. Its protein is CAGSYAGYYGYTF.